The entry below gives a single T cell receptor beta chain sequence along with its context. Its matching antigen is unknown. The data were taken from a study of brain metastases from non-small cell lung cancer. Study results and limitations: Fewer infiltrating T cells were found in brain metastases than primaries.

V shed 2 bases, J shed 3 bases, and the junction held 8 bases outside the gene matches. Germline CDR1 SGHTA, CDR2 FQGNSA. This CDR3 comprises 16 residues. Profiled with immunoSEQ multiplex PCR; TCRdb holds only in-frame clones, not every one. Found here are approximately 2,200 clones, 75% to 95% of them singletons; the top ten hold about 3.5%. This rearrangement joins TRBV7-2 to TRBJ2-7; the match to TRBD2 covers 9 bases. This receptor was taken from a donor at least 40 years old with non-small cell lung cancer. Sequencing input: primary lung tumor tissue. CDR3 coding DNA: TGTGCCAGCAGCTTACGGGGGACTAGCTTGTACTACGAGCAGTACTTC. As protein: CASSLRGTSLYYEQYF.